This T cell receptor (beta chain) was observed in a study of early T cells in non-severe SARS-CoV-2 infection. Study-level information: It was bulk RNA from unsorted whole blood that was sequenced, and the chains were unpaired.

Study-wide results and limits: VDJdb-based matching was biased toward anti-spike CD8 responses and missed private and CD4 specificities.

Individual cDNA molecules were tagged with unique molecular identifiers. TCRdb re-called the 5' RACE reads with MiXCR, one entry per CDR3 protein. The repertoire holds tens of thousands of distinct CDR3 sequences, with roughly an eighth as singletons. The CDR3 is made up of 14 amino acids. Germline V CDR1 and CDR2: SGDLS, YYNGEE. V lost 4 bases and J lost 0, with 10 bases in between. This clonotype was observed a handful of times. Its target is not known. The genes are TRBV9 and TRBJ1-1; D remains ambiguous. Sequenced: whole blood. This TCR derives from an adult who was a healthcare worker with PCR-confirmed SARS-CoV-2 infection or an uninfected control (not recorded which). This CDR3 is CASSMDAVNTEAFF. For the CDR3, the DNA is TGTGCCAGCAGCATGGACGCTGTGAACACTGAAGCTTTCTTT.